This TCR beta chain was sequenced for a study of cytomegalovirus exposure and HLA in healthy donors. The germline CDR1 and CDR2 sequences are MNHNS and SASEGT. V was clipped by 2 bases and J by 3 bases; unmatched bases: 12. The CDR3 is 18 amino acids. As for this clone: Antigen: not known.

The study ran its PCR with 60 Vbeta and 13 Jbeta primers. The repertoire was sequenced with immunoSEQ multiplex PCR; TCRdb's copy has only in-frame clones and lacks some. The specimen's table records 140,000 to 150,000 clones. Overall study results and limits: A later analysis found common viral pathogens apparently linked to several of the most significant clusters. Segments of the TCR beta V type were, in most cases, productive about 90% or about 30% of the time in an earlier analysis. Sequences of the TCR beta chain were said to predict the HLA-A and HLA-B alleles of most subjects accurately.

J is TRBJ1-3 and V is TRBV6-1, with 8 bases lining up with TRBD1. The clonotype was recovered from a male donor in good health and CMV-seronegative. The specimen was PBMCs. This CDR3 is CASSEFPIETGVGNTIYF. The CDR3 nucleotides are TGTGCCAGCAGTGAATTCCCCATTGAGACAGGGGTTGGAAACACCATATATTTT.